This TCR beta chain was captured by sequencing in a study of T cell responses to AZD1222 COVID-19 vaccine. As to this clone: Antigen: not known.

The germline V gene has CDR1 PRHDT and CDR2 FYEKMQ (reference sequence). The length of the CDR3 is 18 residues. After removal of 1 base from V and 2 bases from J, the junction contained 11 bases not matched to a gene. Profiling relied on immunoSEQ multiplex PCR, and the TCRdb table lists in-frame clones only, not all of them. This repertoire shows about 82,000 clones, roughly nine tenths found once; its top ten account for about 5%. Overall study results and limits: Repertoires were sampled only after the peak T cell response. Targets within unmutated variant regions were reportedly found for nearly half of spike-specific TCRs. Mostly white British, mostly female donors; authors suggested clonal diversity may be underestimated. The study found Spike-specific TCR breadth and depth rose after two AZD1222 doses.

This clonotype was sampled from an adult in good health. The chain is built from TRBV13 and TRBJ1-3; 7 bases map to TRBD1. This sample comprised peripheral blood, obtained on day 0 of AZD1222 vaccination. Here the CDR3 DNA reads TGTGCCAGCAGCTTAGTAAGTGGCAGGGGGTATACTGGAAACACCATATATTTT. It is translated as CASSLVSGRGYTGNTIYF.